This T cell receptor beta chain was captured by sequencing in a study of cytomegalovirus exposure and HLA in healthy donors. Regarding the study as a whole: DRB1 showed the most TCR associations and HLA-C the fewest in a later analysis, as rates varied by HLA locus.

In regard to this clone: Its antigen remains unknown.

The PCR used 60 Vbeta and 13 Jbeta primers. Source study methods: An analysis that came later counted 80 million or so unique TCR beta chains, approximately 9.9 million shared. Here immunoSEQ multiplex PCR was the method, and the copy in TCRdb shows in-frame clones only, minus some. V and J calls and clone size are copied from that table; D and trimming were computed from the DNA. Seen here are 150,000 to 200,000 clones, over 75% observed once, and the top ten hold over 2%. The CDR3 runs to 14 residues. The V gene's germline CDR1 is SGHRS and CDR2 YFSETQ. V was clipped by 4 bases and J by 0 bases, with 8 bases between them.

Sample: PBMCs. The chain links TRBV5-1 to TRBJ1-3; the D is unclear. This sequence originates from a woman between 50 and 59 years old in good health and CMV-seronegative. The CDR3 here is CASSREASGNTIYF. For the CDR3, the DNA is TGCGCCAGCAGCCGGGAGGCCTCTGGAAACACCATATATTTT.